This TCR beta chain was captured in a study of graft-versus-host responses after intestinal transplantation. Findings and caveats of the study: Declines in HvG clones occurring early post-transplant were associated with peak circulating GvH clone levels. Recipient marrow held GvH clones, some first seen in ileum or blood.

Remarks on this clone: Its antigen remains unidentified.

Assay used: immunoSEQ multiplex PCR; TCRdb lists only in-frame clones, some missing. The sample holds 130,000 to 150,000 clones, nearly 95% seen once. The material sequenced was unstimulated CD4+ T cells sorted from spleen or lymph node cells, taken before intestinal transplant. This clonotype was obtained from a human donor who received an intestinal transplant.

CDR3 nucleotide sequence: TGCGCCAGCAGCCCTGGACTAGCGGTGGCAGATACGCAGTATTTT. Protein sequence: CASSPGLAVADTQYF. The chain joins TRBV5-1 to TRBJ2-3; TRBD2 matches 10 bases. Germline values: CDR1 SGHRS, CDR2 YFSETQ. V lost 4 bases and J lost 4; bases outside the gene matches: 6. The CDR3 spans 15 residues.